The rows below give T cell receptor beta chains drawn from one sample of a study of Tregs in tolerant kidney transplant recipients. Produced via immunoSEQ multiplex PCR; TCRdb's table is partial and in-frame only. The sample includes 75,000 to 95,000 clones, approximately 90% of them seen just once. Sample: CD8+ T cells from blood. The receptors shown here come from a human donor in good health. CDR3s leave out the opening cysteine and the closing phenylalanine or tryptophan. Each record gives: V gene, J gene, CDR3 protein.

V: TRBV15
J: TRBJ2-5
CDR3: ATSTPRDQETQY

V: TRBV4-1
J: TRBJ2-7
CDR3: ASSHTETSDEQY

V: TRBV4-1
J: TRBJ2-5
CDR3: ASSSRTSGSQETQY

V: TRBV11-2
J: TRBJ1-1
CDR3: ASSLDSPEAF

V: TRBV2
J: TRBJ1-2
CDR3: ASSEARTGVGYT

V: TRBV18
J: TRBJ1-4
CDR3: ASSRKDSEKLF

V: TRBV30
J: TRBJ1-5
CDR3: AWSDSRGRAQH

V: TRBV27
J: TRBJ1-4
CDR3: ASSHRGEYEKLF

V: TRBV5-4
J: TRBJ1-2
CDR3: ASSSPGQVFSPEGYT

V: TRBV29-1
J: TRBJ2-5
CDR3: SVEDLAMASGRGGETQY

V: TRBV4-2
J: TRBJ2-3
CDR3: ASSQLTSEDTQY

V: TRBV10-3
J: TRBJ1-2
CDR3: AISEANYGYT

V: TRBV5-1
J: TRBJ2-1
CDR3: ASSLKGLAGNNEQF

V: TRBV5-1
J: TRBJ2-1
CDR3: ASSLEVGGWEQF

V: TRBV4-1
J: TRBJ2-2
CDR3: ASSHPRGTAGELF

V: TRBV7-9
J: TRBJ2-3
CDR3: ASSSGTSGSTDTQY

V: TRBV7-6
J: TRBJ2-1
CDR3: ASSLDVPDREGDNEQF

V: TRBV19
J: TRBJ2-6
CDR3: ASSRGLGGANVLT

V: TRBV10-3
J: TRBJ1-1
CDR3: AISEPAGASDTEAF

V: TRBV5-1
J: TRBJ2-7
CDR3: ASSGNSYEQY

V: TRBV27
J: TRBJ2-7
CDR3: ASSPSFGGSAYEQY

V: TRBV5-4
J: TRBJ1-2
CDR3: ASSLTQSYGYT

V: TRBV7-8
J: TRBJ1-4
CDR3: ASSKGVLMGRNEKLF

V: TRBV25-1
J: TRBJ1-2
CDR3: ASSEFGGGYGYT